The 5 T cell receptor beta chains given below trace back to one sample, sequenced in a study of CD8 T cells in ankylosing spondylitis. TCRdb independently ran MiXCR on the 5' RACE reads; one entry per CDR3 protein. The sample yields about 240,000 distinct CDR3 sequences, roughly 8.6% seen once. Input material: blood, either unsorted or a sorted T cell fraction (not recorded which). These receptor sequences come from a male donor with ankylosing spondylitis or in good health (not recorded which).

Many counts were recorded for this clonotype. The V gene is TRBV7-9, the J gene TRBJ2-2, with a tentative D call TRBD1 (6 bases). There are 14 residues in the CDR3. Trimming pared 8 bases from V and 5 bases from J, leaving 15 bases between. Germline-derived CDR1 and CDR2 are SEHNR and FQNEAQ (reference sequence). The DNA of the CDR3 is TGTGCCAGCCTACGGGACACGGCGACCGGGGAGCTGTTTTTT. It translates to CASLRDTATGELFF. Together with reference TRBV7-9 and TRBJ2-2, the CDR3 gives the full variable domain: DTGVSQNPRHKITKRGQNVTFRCDPISEHNRLYWYRQTLGQGPEFLTYFQNEAQLEKSRLLSDRFSAERPKGSFSTLEIQRTEQGDSAMYLCASLRDTATGELFFGEGSRLTVL.

This clonotype was seen a single time. The chain uses TRBV7-8 and TRBJ2-1, with 9 positions matching TRBD2. Germline V gene lookup returns CDR1 SGHVS and CDR2 FQNEAQ. Trimming took 5 bases from V and 8 from J; bases not matched to a gene: 4. The CDR3 loop spans 13 amino acids. The CDR3 region has the DNA TGTGCCAGCAGCCCGGTAGCGGGGGATGAGCAGTTCTTC. It specifies CASSPVAGDEQFF.

This clonotype came up many times. The DNA of the CDR3 is TGTGCCAGCAGCGGCGGATATGGCTATGGCTACACCTTC. Amino acid sequence: CASSGGYGYGYTF. This rearrangement joins TRBV12-3 or TRBV12-4 to TRBJ1-2, with D uncertain. This CDR3 region has 13 residues. The V end lost 6 bases, the J end lost 4 bases, and 12 bases lay between the germline ends.

Only a few counts were recorded for this clonotype. The rearrangement links TRBV5-1 to TRBJ2-5, with D perhaps TRBD1 or TRBD2 (5 bases each). The V end was cut by 4 bases, the J end by 4 bases, with 14 bases between. Per the germline V gene, CDR1 is SGHRS and CDR2 is YFSETQ. This CDR3 has 14 residues. DNA for the CDR3: TGCGCCAGCAGCCCACAGGTTGGAGGAGAGACCCAGTACTTC. Its protein is CASSPQVGGETQYF.

This clonotype was seen at least ten times. The V gene is TRBV7-2, the J gene TRBJ2-7; TRBD2 matches 14 bases. Germline-derived CDR1 and CDR2 are SGHTA and FQGNSA. This CDR3 comprises 15 residues. V was clipped by 3 bases and J by 4 bases; unmatched bases: 2. The CDR3 reads CASSFGLAGGYEQYF. For the CDR3, the DNA is TGTGCCAGCAGCTTTGGACTAGCGGGAGGATACGAGCAGTACTTC.